The 22 T cell receptor beta chains reported below all come from one sample, sequenced in a study of blood T cell repertoires in COVID-19. Sequencing used immunoSEQ multiplex PCR; TCRdb keeps in-frame clones, though not all of them. The data contain some 55,000 clones, around 87% of them singletons. Material: peripheral blood. Receptors originate from a man in his sixties with acute or convalescent COVID-19.

This clone was detected only once. The chain has TRBV20-1 and TRBJ2-1; D gene unclear. The CDR3 is made up of 11 amino acids. Germline V gene lookup returns CDR1 DFQATT and CDR2 SNEGSKA (reference sequence). Trimming took 0 bases from V and 8 from J, leaving 5 bases between them. The CDR3 spells CSARESYEQFF. CDR3 nucleotides: TGCAGTGCTAGAGAGTCATATGAGCAGTTCTTC.

This chain joins TRBV5-1 and TRBJ2-1; D possibly corresponds to TRBD1 (5 bases). Trimming took off 4 bases at V and 3 bases at J, with 20 bases between the two ends. Germline CDR1 is SGHRS and CDR2 is YFSETQ. CDR3 length: 17 residues. Here the CDR3 DNA reads TGCGCCAGCAGCCCGATAAATTGGGGCCCTTACTACAATGAGCAGTTCTTC. This translates into CASSPINWGPYYNEQFF.

Here the CDR3 reads CAISESGTSGAYNEQFF. CDR3 in DNA: TGTGCCATCAGTGAATCGGGGACTAGCGGTGCCTACAATGAGCAGTTCTTC. The J gene is TRBJ2-1, the V gene TRBV10-3; 11 nucleotides align to TRBD2. V trimming: 3 bases; J trimming: 2 bases; junction bases outside the gene matches: 6. The CDR3 spans 17 residues. Germline CDR1 reads ENHRY; CDR2 reads SYGVKD.

The V and J genes are TRBV2 and TRBJ2-3; 9 bases are shared with TRBD2. Trimming at V came to 6 bases and at J to 1 base, leaving 5 bases not matched to a gene. CDR1 is SNHLY, CDR2 FYNNEI, per germline. The CDR3 spans 15 residues. The CDR3 loop reads CASSLGLARTDTQYF. The CDR3 region has the DNA TGTGCCAGCAGCCTCGGACTAGCGCGCACAGATACGCAGTATTTT. The variable domain in full, with the rest retrieved from reference TRBV2 and TRBJ2-3, is EPEVTQTPSHQVTQMGQEVILRCVPISNHLYFYWYRQILGQKVEFLVSFYNNEISEKSEIFDDQFSVERPDGSNFTLKIRSTKLEDSAMYFCASSLGLARTDTQYFGPGTRLTVL.

The chain uses TRBV25-1 and TRBJ2-5, with D perhaps matching TRBD1 (5 bases). Per germline, CDR1 MGHDK and CDR2 SYGVNS. This CDR3 is 13 amino acids long. The ends were cut back, 7 bases at V and 4 bases at J, with 13 bases in the middle. This CDR3 reads CASTVRDRETQYF. The CDR3 coding sequence is TGTGCCAGCACCGTCAGGGATCGAGAGACCCAGTACTTC.

The chain recombines TRBV4-3 with TRBJ1-1; 7 bases match TRBD1. The V gene's germline CDR1 is LGHNA and CDR2 YSLEER. After removal of 2 bases from V and 3 bases from J, the junction contained 3 bases not matched to a gene. The CDR3 consists of 14 residues. The CDR3 region is CASSQNRGYTEAFF. CDR3 DNA: TGCGCCAGCAGCCAAAACAGGGGTTACACTGAAGCTTTCTTT.

The chain combines TRBV7-3 with TRBJ1-1; tentative D call: TRBD1 (5 bases). This CDR3 has 14 amino acids. Per the germline V gene, CDR1 is SGHTA and CDR2 is FQGTGA. The V end lost 4 bases, the J end lost 5 bases, and 14 bases lay between the germline ends. CDR3 sequence reads: CASSSPDRGTEAFF. In nucleotides, the CDR3 is TGTGCCAGCAGCTCGCCCGATCGGGGGACTGAAGCTTTCTTT.

The rearrangement uses TRBV18 and TRBJ1-1, with no clear D. Germline V gene sequence: CDR1 KGHSH, CDR2 LQKENI. The CDR3 sequence is 14 residues long. V was trimmed by 2 bases and J by 2 bases, leaving 9 bases between them. The CDR3 here is CASSPAGRNTEAFF. The CDR3 bases are TGTGCCAGCTCACCAGCGGGCAGAAACACTGAAGCTTTCTTT.

V and J are TRBV2 and TRBJ1-2; no clear D. The CDR3 totals 11 residues. Trimming removed 7 bases at V and 2 bases at J, with 5 bases between. Germline CDR1 and CDR2: SNHLY and FYNNEI. The CDR3 DNA follows: TGTGCCAGCATGACAAACTATGGCTACACCTTC. This gives the protein CASMTNYGYTF.

The gene calls are TRBV5-6 and TRBJ1-2; D remains unclear. This CDR3 region has 14 residues. In germline, CDR1 is SGHDT, CDR2 YYEEEE. The germline V and J ends were trimmed by 1 base and 4 bases, with 11 bases remaining between them. The CDR3 DNA is TGTGCCAGCAGCTTGTATCAGTATCTCTATGGCTACACCTTC. Amino acid sequence: CASSLYQYLYGYTF.

This chain links TRBV7-8 with TRBJ1-1, with no clear D. With 2 bases removed from V and 6 bases from J, the gap between germline ends came to 10 bases. The CDR3 spans 13 residues. CDR1 and CDR2 (germline): SGHVS, FQNEAQ. CDR3 DNA: TGTGCCAGCAGCTTATCGAGAATCTCTGAAGCTTTCTTT. It yields the protein CASSLSRISEAFF. Full variable domain (missing parts from reference TRBV7-8 and TRBJ1-1): GAGVSQSPRYKVAKRGQDVALRCDPISGHVSLFWYQQALGQGPEFLTYFQNEAQLDKSGLPSDRFFAERPEGSVSTLKIQRTQQEDSAVYLCASSLSRISEAFFGQGTRLTVV.

The genes are TRBV27 and TRBJ1-1; D remains ambiguous. Trimming cost V 6 bases and J 5 bases, with 7 bases left between them. This CDR3 contains 11 residues. Germline CDR1 MNHEY, CDR2 SMNVEV (reference sequence). The CDR3 spells CASRRLTEAFF. The CDR3 nucleotides are TGTGCCAGCAGACGACTTACTGAAGCTTTCTTT.

This clone was observed a single time. The V call is TRBV3-1 (or the pseudogene TRBV3-2), the J call TRBJ2-7; a possible D gene is TRBD1 (6 bases). With 4 bases removed from V and 1 base from J, the gap between germline ends came to 14 bases. This CDR3 has 15 amino acids. Germline V gene sequence: CDR1 LGHDT, CDR2 YNNKEL (reference sequence). The CDR3 region is CASSLLLTGSYEQYF. The DNA of the CDR3 is TGTGCCAGCAGCCTCCTGCTGACAGGTTCCTACGAGCAGTACTTC.

The chain links TRBV19 to TRBJ1-4; 9 positions agree with TRBD1. The CDR3 consists of 14 residues. Per the germline V gene, CDR1 is LNHDA and CDR2 is SQIVND (reference sequence). After removal of 5 bases from V and 8 bases from J, the junction contained 6 bases not matched to a gene. As DNA, the CDR3 is TGTGCCAGTAGTGTGGACAGGGGTAGAGAAAAACTGTTTTTT. This sequence encodes CASSVDRGREKLFF.

This clone was seen once. The CDR3 region has the DNA TGTGCCAGCAGTTACAAGGGACAGTACTATGGCTACACCTTC. Protein: CASSYKGQYYGYTF. V and J are TRBV6-5 and TRBJ1-2, with 7 positions matching TRBD1. V dropped 2 bases and J dropped 3; count of bases not matched to a gene: 3. Germline V CDR1 and CDR2: MNHEY, SVGAGI. CDR3 length: 14 residues.

Only a few counts were recorded for this clone. The chain combines TRBV7-2 with TRBJ2-4; D possibly corresponds to TRBD1 (7 bases). The CDR3 contains 18 residues. Germline CDR1 and CDR2: SGHTA and FQGNSA. Trimming shortened V by 0 bases and J by 1 base, and 16 bases separated the two germline ends. The CDR3 reads CASSLALGGGSAKNIQYF. The CDR3 DNA reads TGTGCCAGCAGCTTAGCGTTAGGAGGGGGCTCGGCCAAAAACATTCAGTACTTC.

This rearrangement joins TRBV3-1 (or the pseudogene TRBV3-2) to TRBJ2-7; D might be TRBD2 (6 bases). The CDR3 runs 13 residues. The germline V gene encodes CDR1 LGHDT and CDR2 YNNKEL (reference sequence). Trimming shortened V by 7 bases and J by 0 bases, and 10 bases separated the two germline ends. CDR3 sequence: CASKRASSYEQYF. The CDR3, as DNA: TGTGCCAGCAAGCGGGCGAGCTCCTACGAGCAGTACTTC.

This clone was seen just once. V is TRBV10-2 and J is TRBJ2-1, with TRBD2 identical over 11 bases. The CDR3 spans 15 residues. Germline CDR1 reads WSHSY; CDR2 reads SAAADI. The ends lost 8 bases at V and 9 bases at J; junction bases unmatched: 12. The CDR3 region has the DNA TGCGCCAGCGGTCTAGATAGCGGGGGGGCGGGTGAGCAGTTCTTC. It encodes CASGLDSGGAGEQFF.

The chain has TRBV14 and TRBJ2-7; TRBD2 matches at 8 bases. V lost 4 bases to trimming and J lost 2 bases; unmatched junction nucleotides: 7. The CDR3 runs 15 residues. Germline lookup yields CDR1 SGHDN and CDR2 FVKESK. Here the CDR3 reads CASSPIAGNPYEQYF. DNA of the CDR3: TGTGCCAGCAGCCCTATAGCGGGGAATCCCTACGAGCAGTACTTC.

This clone was seen a single time. The V and J genes are TRBV5-1 and TRBJ1-2; TRBD1 aligns across 7 bases. Germline-derived CDR1 and CDR2 are SGHRS and YFSETQ. The CDR3 sequence is 16 residues long. V lost 4 bases and J lost 13; bases outside the gene matches: 22. The DNA for the CDR3 is TGCGCCAGCAGCCTAGAGAGCCAGACAGGGCTCGGGGCGCGCACCTTC. Translation: CASSLESQTGLGARTF.

The J gene is TRBJ1-1, the V gene TRBV11-2, with TRBD1 matching 9 bases. With V trimmed by 5 bases and J by 0 bases, 4 bases remained unmatched. The CDR3 has 15 residues. Germline CDR1 SGHAT, CDR2 FQNNGV. The CDR3 DNA sequence: TGTGCCAGCAGCCCCGGACAGGGGATGAACACTGAAGCTTTCTTT. Translation: CASSPGQGMNTEAFF.

The chain carries TRBV18 and TRBJ1-1; 10 nucleotides line up with TRBD1. Germline V lookup: CDR1 KGHSH, CDR2 LQKENI. The CDR3 totals 16 residues. The ends lost 0 bases at V and 1 base at J; junction bases unmatched: 2. The CDR3, as DNA: TGTGCCAGCTCACCACCGGGACAGGGGAGGAACACTGAAGCTTTCTTT. Protein sequence: CASSPPGQGRNTEAFF. The full variable domain, in which reference TRBV18 and TRBJ1-1 provide the parts outside the CDR3, is NAGVMQNPRHLVRRRGQEARLRCSPMKGHSHVYWYRQLPEEGLKFMVYLQKENIIDESGMPKERFSAEFPKEGPSILRIQQVVRGDSAAYFCASSPPGQGRNTEAFFGQGTRLTVV.